Described below is a single T cell receptor (beta chain) sequence and its context. The entry originates in a study of response to subunit inactivated influenza vaccine. Germline trimming cut 2 bases from V and 4 bases from J; bases unmatched to any gene: 8. CDR1 is SGDLS, CDR2 YYNGEE, per germline. The CDR3 covers 17 residues. MiXCR was run by TCRdb on the RT-PCR reads, yielding one entry per CDR3 protein. This sample carries hundreds of thousands of distinct CDR3 sequences, 12% to 15% of them seen once, and the ten largest clones take less than 9%. The sequence was obtained from a man aged 50 or older who received an inactivated influenza vaccine. V and J are TRBV9 and TRBJ2-2; 10 bases fit TRBD2. Sequenced material: PBMCs from blood, taken around two weeks before vaccination. CDR3 sequence reads: CASSVGELAGFTGELFF. In DNA form, the CDR3 reads TGTGCCAGCAGCGTGGGAGAACTAGCGGGATTCACCGGGGAGCTGTTTTTT.